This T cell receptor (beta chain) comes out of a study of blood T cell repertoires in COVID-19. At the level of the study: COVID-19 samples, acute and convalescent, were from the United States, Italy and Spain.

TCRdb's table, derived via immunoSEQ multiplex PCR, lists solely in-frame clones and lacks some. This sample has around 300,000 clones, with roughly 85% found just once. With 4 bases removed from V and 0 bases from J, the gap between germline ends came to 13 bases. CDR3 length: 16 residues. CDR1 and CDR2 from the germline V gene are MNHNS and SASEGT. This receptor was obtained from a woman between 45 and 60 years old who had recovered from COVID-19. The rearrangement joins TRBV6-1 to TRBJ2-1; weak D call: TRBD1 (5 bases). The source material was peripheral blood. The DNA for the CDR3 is TGTGCCAGCAGTGGCCTCGACAGAAGCTCCTACAATGAGCAGTTCTTC. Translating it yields CASSGLDRSSYNEQFF.